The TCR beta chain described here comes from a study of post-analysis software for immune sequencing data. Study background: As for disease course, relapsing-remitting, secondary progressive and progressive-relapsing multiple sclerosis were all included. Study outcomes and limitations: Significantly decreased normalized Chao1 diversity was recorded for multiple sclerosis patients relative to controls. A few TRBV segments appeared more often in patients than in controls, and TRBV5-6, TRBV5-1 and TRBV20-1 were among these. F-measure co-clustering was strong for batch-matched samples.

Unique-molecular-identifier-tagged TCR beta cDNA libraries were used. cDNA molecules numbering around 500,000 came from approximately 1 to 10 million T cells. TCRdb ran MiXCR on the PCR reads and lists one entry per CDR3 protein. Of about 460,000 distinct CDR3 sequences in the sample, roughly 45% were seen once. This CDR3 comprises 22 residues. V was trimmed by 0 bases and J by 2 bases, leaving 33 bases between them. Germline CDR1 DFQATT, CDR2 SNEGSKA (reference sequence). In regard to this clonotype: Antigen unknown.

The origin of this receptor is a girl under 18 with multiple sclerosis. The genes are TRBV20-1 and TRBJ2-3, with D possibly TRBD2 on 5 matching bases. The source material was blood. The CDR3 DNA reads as TGCAGTGCTAGAGATCCCCCCACTGGTTGGCCGGACGCGGAGGATTACACAGATACGCAGTATTTT. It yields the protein CSARDPPTGWPDAEDYTDTQYF.